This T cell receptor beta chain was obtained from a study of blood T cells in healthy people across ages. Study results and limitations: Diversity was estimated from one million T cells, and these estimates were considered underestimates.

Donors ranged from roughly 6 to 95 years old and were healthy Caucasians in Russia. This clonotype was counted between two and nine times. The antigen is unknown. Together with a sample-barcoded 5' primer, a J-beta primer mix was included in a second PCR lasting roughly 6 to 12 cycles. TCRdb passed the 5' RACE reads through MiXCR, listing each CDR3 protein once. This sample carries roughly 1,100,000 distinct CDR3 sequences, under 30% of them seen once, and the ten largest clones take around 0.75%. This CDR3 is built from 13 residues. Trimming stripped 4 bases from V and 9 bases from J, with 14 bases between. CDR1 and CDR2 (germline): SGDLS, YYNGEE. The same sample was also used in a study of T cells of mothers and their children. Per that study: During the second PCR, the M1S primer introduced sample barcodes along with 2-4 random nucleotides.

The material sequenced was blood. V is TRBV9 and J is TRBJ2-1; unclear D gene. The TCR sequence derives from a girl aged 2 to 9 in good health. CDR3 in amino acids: CASSTQRSGEQFF. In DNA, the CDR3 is TGTGCCAGCAGCACACAGAGATCGGGTGAGCAGTTCTTC.